The 11 T cell receptor beta chains listed next were all sequenced from one sample in a study of memory CD4+ T cells and cytomegalovirus serostatus. Single viable CD3+CD4+CD8-CD45RO+ cells were sorted as the memory CD4+ T cells. Produced via immunoSEQ multiplex PCR; TCRdb's table is partial and in-frame only. The sample includes tens of thousands of clones, 70% to 85% of them seen just once. The specimen sequenced was memory CD4+ T cells from blood. These receptors originate from an adult in good health and CMV-seronegative.

This rearrangement joins TRBV7-2 to TRBJ2-5; D possibly corresponds to TRBD2 (5 bases). Germline V gene sequence: CDR1 SGHTA, CDR2 FQGNSA. The V end lost 2 bases, the J end lost 3 bases, and 13 bases lay between the germline ends. This CDR3 is built from 15 residues. CDR3 DNA: TGTGCCAGCAGCTTAACGGTGGCGGAGGAAGAGACCCAGTACTTC. Protein sequence: CASSLTVAEEETQYF. Full variable domain (missing parts from reference TRBV7-2 and TRBJ2-5): GAGVSQSPSNKVTEKGKDVELRCDPISGHTALYWYRQSLGQGLEFLIYFQGNSAPDKSGLPSDRFSAERTGGSVSTLTIQRTQQEDSAVYLCASSLTVAEEETQYFGPGTRLLVL.

V is TRBV5-1 and J is TRBJ1-4, with D uncertain. The ends were cut back, 0 bases at V and 10 bases at J, with 13 bases in the middle. The CDR3 consists of 14 residues. Looked up from germline, CDR1 is SGHRS and CDR2 is YFSETQ. CDR3 nucleotides: TGCGCCAGCAGCTTGGTTGGTCTTGAGGGAAAACTGTTTTTT. It yields the protein CASSLVGLEGKLFF. The full variable domain, with the rest looked up from reference TRBV5-1 and TRBJ1-4, is KAGVTQTPRYLIKTRGQQVTLSCSPISGHRSVSWYQQTPGQGLQFLFEYFSETQRNKGNFPGRFSGRQFSNSRSEMNVSTLELGDSALYLCASSLVGLEGKLFFGSGTQLSVL.

In DNA form, the CDR3 reads TGCGCCAGCAGCTCCGGGACTAGCGGGTCACAAGAGACCCAGTACTTC. This codes for CASSSGTSGSQETQYF. V is TRBV5-1 and J is TRBJ2-5; TRBD2 matches at 12 bases. The length of the CDR3 is 16 residues. J lost 2 bases, V lost 3 bases, and 5 bases had no gene match. Germline lookup yields CDR1 SGHRS and CDR2 YFSETQ.

The chain is built from TRBV7-8 and TRBJ2-7, with D unresolved. CDR1 and CDR2 (germline): SGHVS, FQNEAQ. The CDR3 length is 13 residues. The germline V and J ends were trimmed by 2 bases and 7 bases, with 12 bases remaining between them. The CDR3 sequence is CASSLNSLREQYF. DNA of the CDR3: TGTGCCAGCAGCTTAAACTCACTTCGGGAGCAGTACTTC.

This clone was seen only once. The chain joins TRBV6-1 to TRBJ2-3; D is ambiguous. V lost 9 bases and J lost 2, with 15 bases in between. The germline V gene encodes CDR1 MNHNS and CDR2 SASEGT. This CDR3 is built from 14 residues. The CDR3 DNA sequence: TGTGCCAGTCTCGTCCAGTCCCCCACAGATACGCAGTATTTT. Translating it yields CASLVQSPTDTQYF.

This chain links TRBV10-3 with TRBJ2-1; 8 nucleotides agree with TRBD2. Trimming cost V 4 bases and J 9 bases; bases outside gene matches: 2. CDR3 size: 12 residues. CDR1 ENHRY and CDR2 SYGVKD come from the germline V gene. In nucleotides, the CDR3 is TGTGCCATCAGTGTAGCGGGGCGTGAGCAGTTCTTC. Its translation: CAISVAGREQFF.

The chain links TRBV7-9 to TRBJ1-6; weak D call: TRBD1 (6 bases). The CDR3 extends over 14 amino acids. V dropped 3 bases and J dropped 10 bases, with 13 bases sitting between them. The germline V gene has CDR1 SEHNR and CDR2 FQNEAQ (reference sequence). The CDR3 region has the DNA TGTGCCAGCAGCTTTCCAGGGGCCGGGTCACCCCTCCACTTT. Translated: CASSFPGAGSPLHF.

The chain couples TRBV6-1 to TRBJ2-1; 8 bases are a match to TRBD2. This CDR3 is built from 15 residues. Germline V gene lookup returns CDR1 MNHNS and CDR2 SASEGT. With V trimmed by 1 base and J by 4 bases, 3 bases remained unmatched. In nucleotides, the CDR3 is TGTGCCAGCAGTGAAGACGGGGGGGAGTACAATGAGCAGTTCTTC. Encoded protein: CASSEDGGEYNEQFF.

V is TRBV7-9 and J is TRBJ2-5; tentative D call: TRBD1 (6 bases). The CDR3 covers 14 residues. Germline-derived CDR1 and CDR2 are SEHNR and FQNEAQ (reference sequence). Trimming stripped 5 bases from V and 1 base from J, with 11 bases between. CDR3 amino acids: CASSPGTPQETQYF. CDR3 sequence (DNA): TGTGCCAGCAGCCCCGGGACACCCCAAGAGACCCAGTACTTC.

J is TRBJ2-3 and V is TRBV20-1; TRBD2 is a possible D gene (6 bases). V was shortened by 2 bases and J by 12 bases, with 12 bases between the two germline ends. This CDR3 has 11 residues. Germline V gene lookup returns CDR1 DFQATT and CDR2 SNEGSKA (reference sequence). This CDR3 is CSARLGSGQYF. The CDR3 DNA reads as TGCAGTGCTAGACTCGGGAGCGGTCAGTATTTT.

V and J are TRBV7-8 and TRBJ1-5; D perhaps matches TRBD1 (5 bases). The V gene's germline CDR1 is SGHVS and CDR2 FQNEAQ. The CDR3 is made up of 17 amino acids. Trimming left V 5 bases short and J 3 bases short, with 20 bases between. CDR3 loop: CASSRGVWGLANQPQHF. The CDR3 DNA is TGTGCCAGCAGCCGGGGTGTGTGGGGCCTCGCCAATCAGCCCCAGCATTTT.